The clone carrying this T cell receptor beta chain was detected ten times or more. What it binds is not known. With 8 bases removed from V and 5 bases from J, the gap between germline ends came to 24 bases. Germline V CDR1 and CDR2: SQVTM, ANQGSEA. The CDR3 runs to 15 residues. This specimen belongs to a study of response to subunit inactivated influenza vaccine. TCRdb passed the RT-PCR reads through MiXCR, listing each CDR3 protein once. The table has roughly 670,000 distinct CDR3 sequences, 14% seen once. General study points: Few new T cells, the authors suggested, are recruited by each seasonal influenza vaccination.

Sequenced here: PBMCs from blood, sampled less than 15 days before vaccination. The sequence came from a man aged 45-65 years who received an inactivated influenza vaccine. The genes are TRBV29-1 and TRBJ2-5; D is perhaps TRBD1 (6 bases). The CDR3 DNA reads as TGCAGCACCAACCCACTGACAGGCGAGGGCGAGACCCAGTACTTC. Translating it yields CSTNPLTGEGETQYF. The complete variable domain, with remaining parts taken from reference TRBV29-1 and TRBJ2-5, reads SAVISQKPSRDICQRGTSLTIQCQVDSQVTMMFWYRQQPGQSLTLIATANQGSEATYESGFVIDKFPISRPNLTFSTLTVSNMSPEDSSIYLCSTNPLTGEGETQYFGPGTRLLVL.